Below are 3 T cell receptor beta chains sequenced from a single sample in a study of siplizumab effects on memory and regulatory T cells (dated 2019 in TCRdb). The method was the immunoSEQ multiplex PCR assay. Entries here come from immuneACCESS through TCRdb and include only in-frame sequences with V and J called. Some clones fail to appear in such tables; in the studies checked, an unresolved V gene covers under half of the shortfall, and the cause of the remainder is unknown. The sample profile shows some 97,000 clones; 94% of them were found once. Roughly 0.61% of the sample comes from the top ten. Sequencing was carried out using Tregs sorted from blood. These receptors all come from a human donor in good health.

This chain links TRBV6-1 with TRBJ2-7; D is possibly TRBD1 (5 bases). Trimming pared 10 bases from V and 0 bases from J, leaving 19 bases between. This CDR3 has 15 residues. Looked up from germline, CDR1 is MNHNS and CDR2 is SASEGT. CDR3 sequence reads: CATNRAPGFSYEQYF. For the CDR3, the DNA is TGTGCCACCAATAGGGCCCCAGGGTTCTCCTACGAGCAGTACTTC.

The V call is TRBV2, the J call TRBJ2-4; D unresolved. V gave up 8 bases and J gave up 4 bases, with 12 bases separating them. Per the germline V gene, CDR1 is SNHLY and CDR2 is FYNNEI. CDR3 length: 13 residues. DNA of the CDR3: TGTGCCAGCTGTCTTAGGCAGAAAAACATTCAGTACTTC. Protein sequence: CASCLRQKNIQYF.

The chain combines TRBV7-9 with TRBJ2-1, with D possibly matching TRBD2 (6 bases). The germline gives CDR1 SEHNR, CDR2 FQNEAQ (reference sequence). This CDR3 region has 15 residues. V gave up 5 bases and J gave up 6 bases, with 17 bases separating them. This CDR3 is CASSLPTSWGNEQFF. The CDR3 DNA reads TGTGCCAGCAGCCTCCCGACTAGTTGGGGCAATGAGCAGTTCTTC.